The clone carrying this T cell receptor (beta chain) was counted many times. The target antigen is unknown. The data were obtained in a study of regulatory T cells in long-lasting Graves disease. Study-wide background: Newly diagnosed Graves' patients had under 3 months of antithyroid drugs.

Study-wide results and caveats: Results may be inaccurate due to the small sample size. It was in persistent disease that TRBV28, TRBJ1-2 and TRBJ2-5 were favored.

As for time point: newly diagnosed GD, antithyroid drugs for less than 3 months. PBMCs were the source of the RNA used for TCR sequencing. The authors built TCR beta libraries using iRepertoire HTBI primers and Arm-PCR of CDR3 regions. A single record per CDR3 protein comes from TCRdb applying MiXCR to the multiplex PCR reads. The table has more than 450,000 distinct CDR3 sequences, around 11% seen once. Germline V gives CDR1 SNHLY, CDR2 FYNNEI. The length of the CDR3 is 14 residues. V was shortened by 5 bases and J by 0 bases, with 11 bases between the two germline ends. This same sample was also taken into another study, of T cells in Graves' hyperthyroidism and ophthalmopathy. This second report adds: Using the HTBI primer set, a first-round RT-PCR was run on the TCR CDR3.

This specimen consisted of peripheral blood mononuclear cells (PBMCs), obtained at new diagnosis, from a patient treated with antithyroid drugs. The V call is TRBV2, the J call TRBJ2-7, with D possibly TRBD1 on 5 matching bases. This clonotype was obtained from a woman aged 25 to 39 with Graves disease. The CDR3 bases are TGTGCCAGCAGTCCTCGACAGACCTCCTACGAGCAGTACTTC. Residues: CASSPRQTSYEQYF.